This T cell receptor beta chain was identified during a study of T-cell reconstitution after alpha-beta-depleted transplantation in children. As it was prepared, the TCRbeta library received unique molecular identifiers. TCRdb reprocessed the PCR reads via MiXCR and lists one record per CDR3 protein. The sample lists 420,000 or so distinct CDR3 sequences, about a tenth occurring once. The V gene lost 11 bases and the J gene lost 0 bases, with 23 bases spanning the gap. Germline V gene sequence: CDR1 ENHRY, CDR2 SYGVKD. The CDR3 has 17 residues. This clonotype was counted a few times. Specimen: PBMCs from the stem cell graft donor, collected from the stem cell graft. The clonotype originates from a human donor who donated a stem cell graft to a child with acute myeloid leukemia. The genes are TRBV10-3 and TRBJ1-3; D is perhaps TRBD1 (6 bases). CDR3 sequence (DNA): TGTGCCCTACCAACCGGGACACCTCCTTTCTCTGGAAACACCATATATTTT. It codes for CALPTGTPPFSGNTIYF.